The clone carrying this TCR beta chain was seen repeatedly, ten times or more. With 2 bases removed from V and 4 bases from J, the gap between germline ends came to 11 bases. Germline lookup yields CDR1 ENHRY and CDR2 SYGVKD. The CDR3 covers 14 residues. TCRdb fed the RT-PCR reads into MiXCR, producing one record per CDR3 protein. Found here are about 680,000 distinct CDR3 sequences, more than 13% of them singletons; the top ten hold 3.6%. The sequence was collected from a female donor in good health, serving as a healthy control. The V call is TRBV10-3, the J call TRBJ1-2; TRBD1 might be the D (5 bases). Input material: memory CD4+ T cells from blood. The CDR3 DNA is TGTGCCATCAGTGAGCAGGGATATATCTATGGCTACACCTTC. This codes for CAISEQGYIYGYTF.